One and the same sample provided the 4 T cell receptor beta chains below, sequenced in a study of T cells in Graves' hyperthyroidism and ophthalmopathy. From RNA transcripts, TCR beta CDR3 regions were amplified. The primer set for the first-round RT-PCR of the TCR CDR3 was HTBI. Via MiXCR, TCRdb re-called the multiplex PCR reads, giving one row per CDR3 protein. This table holds hundreds of thousands of distinct CDR3 sequences, less than 20% found once. Specimen: blood. Source of these receptors: a man aged 35 to 55 with Graves' ophthalmopathy.

V is TRBV7-2 and J is TRBJ2-5; no clear D. The V gene's germline CDR1 is SGHTA and CDR2 FQGNSA. The CDR3 runs to 14 residues. V lost 1 base and J 0 bases, leaving 6 bases between the germline ends. For the CDR3, the DNA is TGTGCCAGCAGCTTAGTTAGGTACCAAGAGACCCAGTACTTC. Translated, it gives CASSLVRYQETQYF. The full variable domain, completed using reference TRBV7-2 and TRBJ2-5, is GAGVSQSPSNKVTEKGKDVELRCDPISGHTALYWYRQSLGQGLEFLIYFQGNSAPDKSGLPSDRFSAERTGGSVSTLTIQRTQQEDSAVYLCASSLVRYQETQYFGPGTRLLVL.

This clonotype came up a few times. The chain recombines TRBV27 with TRBJ1-5, with 8 bases that match TRBD1. The CDR3 extends over 19 amino acids. V lost 6 bases to trimming and J lost 1 base; unmatched junction nucleotides: 17. Germline V gene sequence: CDR1 MNHEY, CDR2 SMNVEV (reference sequence). In DNA, the CDR3 is TGTGCCAGCAGCCGGTTGACAGGGGCCTCGACAATGAGCAATCAGCCCCAGCATTTT. Translation: CASSRLTGASTMSNQPQHF.

This clonotype came up many times. This chain joins TRBV7-2 and TRBJ2-5; 11 bases are shared with TRBD2. Germline V gives CDR1 SGHTA, CDR2 FQGNSA. V lost 5 bases and J lost 5; bases outside the gene matches: 7. The CDR3 consists of 15 residues. The CDR3 DNA reads as TGTGCCAGCAGCCACTATGGACTAGCGGGCGAGACCCAGTACTTC. This encodes CASSHYGLAGETQYF.

This clonotype was recorded a few times. This chain uses TRBV15 with TRBJ2-7, with 10 bases that match TRBD2. The CDR3 is made up of 14 amino acids. The germline V gene encodes CDR1 LNHNV and CDR2 YYDKDF (reference sequence). V gave up 4 bases and J gave up 7 bases; unmatched junction bases: 7. The CDR3 region has the DNA TGTGCCACCAGCATTGAGCGGGGGGGTCGGGAGCAGTACTTC. This codes for CATSIERGGREQYF.